This TCR beta chain was captured in a study of radiation and T cells in renal cell carcinoma. Time point noted: blood 4 weeks post-SBRT, at nephrectomy. Specified treatment: 15 Gy SBRT to primary tumor, nephrectomy 4 weeks later. Nephrectomy followed 15 Gy stereotactic body radiation by 4 weeks. Generated by immunoSEQ multiplex PCR, the TCRdb table keeps only in-frame clones and is missing some. Among roughly 160,000 clones listed, about 85% were seen once. This CDR3 comprises 14 residues. Germline V gives CDR1 KGHSH, CDR2 LQKENI. V gave up 4 bases and J gave up 3 bases, with 12 bases separating them. The TCR sequence derives from a woman in her forties or fifties with renal cell carcinoma. J is TRBJ1-1 and V is TRBV18; no reliable D call. The sequences come from blood, collected from a patient whose treatment included radiotherapy and nephrectomy. The CDR3 bases are TGTGCCAGCTCACGACGGTCAGAGTACACTGAAGCTTTCTTT. Translated: CASSRRSEYTEAFF.